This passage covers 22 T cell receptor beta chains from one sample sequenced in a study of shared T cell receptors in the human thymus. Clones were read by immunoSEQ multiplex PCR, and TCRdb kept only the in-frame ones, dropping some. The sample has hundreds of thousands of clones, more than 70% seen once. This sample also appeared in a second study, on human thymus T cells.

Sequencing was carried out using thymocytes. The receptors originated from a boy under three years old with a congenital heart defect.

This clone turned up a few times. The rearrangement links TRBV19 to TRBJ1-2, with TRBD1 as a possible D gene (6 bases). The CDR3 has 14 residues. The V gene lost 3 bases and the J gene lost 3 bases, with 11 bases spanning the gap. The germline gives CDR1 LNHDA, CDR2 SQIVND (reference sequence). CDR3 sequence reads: CASSMRGPYYGYTF. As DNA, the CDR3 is TGTGCCAGTAGTATGCGGGGGCCGTACTATGGCTACACCTTC. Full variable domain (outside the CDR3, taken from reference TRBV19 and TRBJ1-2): DGGITQSPKYLFRKEGQNVTLSCEQNLNHDAMYWYRQDPGQGLRLIYYSQIVNDFQKGDIAEGYSVSREKKESFPLTVTSAQKNPTAFYLCASSMRGPYYGYTFGSGTRLTVV.

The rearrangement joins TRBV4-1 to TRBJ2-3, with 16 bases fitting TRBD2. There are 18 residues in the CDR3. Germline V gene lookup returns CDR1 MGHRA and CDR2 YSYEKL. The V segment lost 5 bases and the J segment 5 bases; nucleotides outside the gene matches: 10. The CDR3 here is CASSKGTSGGAARDTQYF. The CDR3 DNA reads TGCGCCAGCAGCAAGGGGACTAGCGGGGGGGCGGCGCGAGATACGCAGTATTTT.

CDR3 DNA: TGTGCCAGCAGCTTAGACCTTAACCCCCGACAGGAGCGTTATAATTCACCCCTCCACTTT. This sequence encodes CASSLDLNPRQERYNSPLHF. The genes are TRBV11-2 and TRBJ1-6; perhaps TRBD1 as D (6 bases). V was cut by 0 bases and J by 4 bases, with 22 bases left in between. Germline V gene lookup returns CDR1 SGHAT and CDR2 FQNNGV. This CDR3 is 20 amino acids long.

This CDR3 reads CASRRSGTGGIEQYF. The DNA of the CDR3 is TGTGCCAGCAGGCGATCCGGGACAGGGGGCATCGAGCAGTACTTC. The chain employs TRBV6-5 and TRBJ2-7; 12 bases are a match to TRBD1. The CDR3 length is 15 residues. The germline CDR1 and CDR2 sequences are MNHEY and SVGAGI. The ends lost 6 bases at V and 6 bases at J; junction bases unmatched: 9.

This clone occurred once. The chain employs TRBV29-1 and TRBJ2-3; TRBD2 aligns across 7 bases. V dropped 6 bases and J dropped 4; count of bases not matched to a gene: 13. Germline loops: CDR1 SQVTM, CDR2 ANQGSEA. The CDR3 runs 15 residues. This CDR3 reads CSVERGRGNPDTQYF. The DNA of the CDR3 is TGCAGCGTCGAGAGAGGGCGGGGGAACCCAGATACGCAGTATTTT.

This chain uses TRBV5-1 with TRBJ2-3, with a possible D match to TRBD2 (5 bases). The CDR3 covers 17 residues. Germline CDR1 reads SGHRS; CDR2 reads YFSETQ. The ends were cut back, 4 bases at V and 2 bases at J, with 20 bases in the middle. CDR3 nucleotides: TGCGCCAGCAGCCTCTTCCTTCCTGAGCGGTCCACAGATACGCAGTATTTT. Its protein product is CASSLFLPERSTDTQYF.

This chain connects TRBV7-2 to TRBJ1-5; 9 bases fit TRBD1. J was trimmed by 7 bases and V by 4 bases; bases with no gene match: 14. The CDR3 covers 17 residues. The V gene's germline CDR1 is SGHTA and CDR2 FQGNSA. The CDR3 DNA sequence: TGTGCCAGCAGCTCCTCCCATCGGGACAGGGATGAACAGCCCCAGCATTTT. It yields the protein CASSSSHRDRDEQPQHF.

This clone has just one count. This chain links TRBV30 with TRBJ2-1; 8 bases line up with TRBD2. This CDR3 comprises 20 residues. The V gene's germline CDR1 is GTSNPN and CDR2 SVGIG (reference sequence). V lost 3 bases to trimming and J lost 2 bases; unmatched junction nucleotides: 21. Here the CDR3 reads CAWRPFKAGERCGPYNEQFF. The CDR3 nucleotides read TGTGCCTGGAGGCCCTTTAAAGCGGGAGAACGATGTGGCCCCTACAATGAGCAGTTCTTC.

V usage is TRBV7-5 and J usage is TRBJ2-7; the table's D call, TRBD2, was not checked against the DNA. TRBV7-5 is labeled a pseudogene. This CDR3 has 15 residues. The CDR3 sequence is CVRSSGPRDHYEQYF. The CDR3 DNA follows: TGTGTCAGAAGCTCAGGGCCGCGGGACCACTACGAGCAGTACTTC.

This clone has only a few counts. CDR3 coding DNA: TGTGCCAGCGGGGAACGTAACAGGGGGACCTACGAGCAGTACTTC. Translated: CASGERNRGTYEQYF. The rearrangement links TRBV28 to TRBJ2-7, with TRBD1 identical over 8 bases. Trimming cost V 8 bases and J 2 bases; bases outside gene matches: 11. The CDR3 contains 15 residues. CDR1 is MDHEN and CDR2 is SYDVKM in the germline V gene.

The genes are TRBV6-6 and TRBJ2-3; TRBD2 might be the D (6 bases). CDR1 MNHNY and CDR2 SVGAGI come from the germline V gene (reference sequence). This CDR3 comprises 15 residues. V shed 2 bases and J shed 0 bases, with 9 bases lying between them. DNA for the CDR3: TGTGCCAGCAGTTACGGCGGGACTAGCACAGATACGCAGTATTTT. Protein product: CASSYGGTSTDTQYF.

The CDR3, as DNA: TGTGCCAGCAGTGATCCCGACAGAAGATATGGCTACACCTTC. Translation: CASSDPDRRYGYTF. J is TRBJ1-2 and V is TRBV25-1; D is perhaps TRBD1 (5 bases). Germline V CDR1 and CDR2: MGHDK, SYGVNS. The CDR3 is 14 amino acids. The ends were cut back, 3 bases at V and 5 bases at J, with 13 bases in the middle.

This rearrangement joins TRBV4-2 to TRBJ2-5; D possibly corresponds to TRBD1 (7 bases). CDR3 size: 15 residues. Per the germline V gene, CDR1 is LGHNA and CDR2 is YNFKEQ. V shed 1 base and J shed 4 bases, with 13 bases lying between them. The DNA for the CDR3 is TGTGCCAGCAGCCAAGGCGGGACAGAGGGAGAGACCCAGTACTTC. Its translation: CASSQGGTEGETQYF.

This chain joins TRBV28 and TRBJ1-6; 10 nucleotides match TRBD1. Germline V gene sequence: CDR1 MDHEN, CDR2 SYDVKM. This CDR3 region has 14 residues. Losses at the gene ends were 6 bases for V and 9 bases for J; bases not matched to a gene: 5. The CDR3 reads CASSRDRGSSPLHF. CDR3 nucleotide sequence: TGTGCCAGCAGCCGGGACAGGGGTAGTTCACCCCTCCACTTT.

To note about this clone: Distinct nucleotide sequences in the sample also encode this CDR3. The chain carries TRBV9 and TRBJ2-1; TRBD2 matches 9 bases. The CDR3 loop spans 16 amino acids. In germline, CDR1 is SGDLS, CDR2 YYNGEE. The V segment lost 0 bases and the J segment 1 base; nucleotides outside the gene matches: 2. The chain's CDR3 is CASSVALAGSYNEQFF. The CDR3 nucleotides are TGTGCCAGCAGCGTAGCCCTAGCGGGATCCTACAATGAGCAGTTCTTC.

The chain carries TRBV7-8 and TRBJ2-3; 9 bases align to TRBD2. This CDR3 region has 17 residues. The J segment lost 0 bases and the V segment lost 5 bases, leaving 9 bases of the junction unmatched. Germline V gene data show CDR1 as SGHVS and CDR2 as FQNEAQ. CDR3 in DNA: TGTGCCAGCAGCCCAACCCGACTAGCGGTCAGCACAGATACGCAGTATTTT. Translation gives CASSPTRLAVSTDTQYF.

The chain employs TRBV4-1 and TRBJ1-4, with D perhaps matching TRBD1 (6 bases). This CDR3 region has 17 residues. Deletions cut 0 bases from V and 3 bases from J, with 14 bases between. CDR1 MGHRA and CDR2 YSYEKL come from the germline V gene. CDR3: CASSQEEETGSNEKLFF. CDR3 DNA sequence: TGCGCCAGCAGCCAAGAAGAAGAGACAGGTTCTAATGAAAAACTGTTTTTT.

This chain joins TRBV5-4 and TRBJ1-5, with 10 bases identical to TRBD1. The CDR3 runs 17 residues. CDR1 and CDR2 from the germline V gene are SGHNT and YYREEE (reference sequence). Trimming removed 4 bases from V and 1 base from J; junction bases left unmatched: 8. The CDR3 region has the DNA TGTGCCAGCAGCACTACCGGGACAGGGGAAAGCAATCAGCCCCAGCATTTT. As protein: CASSTTGTGESNQPQHF.

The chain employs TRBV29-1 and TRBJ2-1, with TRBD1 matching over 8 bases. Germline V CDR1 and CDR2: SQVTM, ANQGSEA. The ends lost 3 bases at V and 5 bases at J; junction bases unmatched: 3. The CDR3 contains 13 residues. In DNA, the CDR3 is TGCAGCGTTGACAGGGGGCGAAACAATGAGCAGTTCTTC. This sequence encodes CSVDRGRNNEQFF.

The CDR3 loop is CAWSQVHGQAYEQYF. The CDR3 coding sequence is TGTGCCTGGAGTCAGGTTCACGGACAGGCCTACGAGCAGTACTTC. This chain joins TRBV30 and TRBJ2-7, with TRBD1 identical over 7 bases. The germline V gene has CDR1 GTSNPN and CDR2 SVGIG (reference sequence). Trimming took 2 bases from V and 2 from J; bases not matched to a gene: 9. The CDR3 runs 15 residues. Full variable domain (rest looked up from reference TRBV30 and TRBJ2-7): SQTIHQWPATLVQPVGSPLSLECTVEGTSNPNLYWYRQAAGRGLQLLFYSVGIGQISSEVPQNLSASRPQDRQFILSSKKLLLSDSGFYLCAWSQVHGQAYEQYFGPGTRLTVT.

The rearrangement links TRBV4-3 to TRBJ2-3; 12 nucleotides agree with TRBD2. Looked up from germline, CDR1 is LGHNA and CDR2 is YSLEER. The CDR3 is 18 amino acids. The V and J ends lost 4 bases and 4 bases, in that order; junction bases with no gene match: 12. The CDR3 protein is CASSLNKTSGSCPDTQYF. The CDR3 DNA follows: TGCGCCAGCAGCCTAAATAAGACTAGCGGGAGTTGCCCAGATACGCAGTATTTT.

CDR3 amino acids: CASSQVPYSYEQYF. The CDR3 bases are TGTGCCAGCAGCCAAGTGCCCTATTCCTACGAGCAGTACTTC. The chain has TRBV14 and TRBJ2-7; D not resolved. Germline CDR1 is SGHDN and CDR2 is FVKESK. This CDR3 comprises 14 residues. Trimming pared 1 base from V and 1 base from J, leaving 8 bases between. Based on the CDR3 plus reference TRBV14 and TRBJ2-7, the full variable domain is EAGVTQFPSHSVIEKGQTVTLRCDPISGHDNLYWYRRVMGKEIKFLLHFVKESKQDESGMPNNRFLAERTGGTYSTLKVQPAELEDSGVYFCASSQVPYSYEQYFGPGTRLTVT.